The present T cell receptor (beta chain) was sequenced within a study of blood T cell repertoires in COVID-19. Study-level information: COVID-19 samples from acute and convalescent phases originated in the United States, Italy and Spain. PBMCs, B-cell-depleted T cells, or T cells provided the cDNA or gDNA that made up the material.

Original handling: For nucleated cells, counts were estimated from reference gene primer amplification. Profiling relied on immunoSEQ multiplex PCR, and the TCRdb table lists in-frame clones only, not all of them. The D gene and trimming were derived from the DNA, and the V and J assignments and clone size from that table. The profile shows about 160,000 clones, 90% to 95% of them singletons. The origin of this receptor is a woman aged 45-65 years with acute or convalescent COVID-19. Material for sequencing was peripheral blood.

As DNA, the CDR3 is TGTGCCAGCAGTTACTCGGGCAGCTCTGGAAACACCATATATTTT. Translated, it gives CASSYSGSSGNTIYF. The V gene is TRBV6-5, the J gene TRBJ1-3, with no clear D. CDR1 and CDR2 from the germline V gene are MNHEY and SVGAGI. V was cut by 0 bases and J by 0 bases, with 6 bases left in between. This CDR3 has 15 amino acids.